One and the same sample provided the 8 T cell receptor beta chains below, sequenced in a study of post-analysis software for immune sequencing data (dated by TCRdb to the mid-2010s). General conclusions and limits of the study: Patients showed significantly higher frequencies than controls for a handful of TRBV segments, among them TRBV5-6, TRBV5-1 and TRBV20-1.

Receptor amplification or capture employed PCR. Sequencing was carried out with an Illumina HiSeq 2500. To reduce PCR and sequencing biases, unique molecular identifiers were incorporated into the TCR beta cDNA libraries. TCRdb reanalyzed the raw reads on its own, using fastp at Q25 for trimming and MiXCR for clone calling, and kept in-frame beta chains. Duplicate CDR3 protein sequences are folded into a single record with the most common DNA and genes. This sample holds approximately 630,000 distinct CDR3 sequences; approximately 60% were observed only once. Together, the top ten hold roughly 10% of the sample. The antigens of these receptors remain unknown. Sequenced: blood. The receptors derive from a girl aged 2-10 years with multiple sclerosis.

The chain combines TRBV7-9 with TRBJ1-1; D possibly corresponds to TRBD1 (6 bases). Trimming removed 5 bases at V and 11 bases at J, with 24 bases between. The CDR3 covers 15 residues. Germline V gene lookup returns CDR1 SEHNR and CDR2 FQNEAQ (reference sequence). This CDR3 is CASSHPGRGATTAFF. CDR3 DNA sequence: TGTGCCAGCAGCCACCCCGGGCGGGGGGCGACTACGGCTTTCTTT.

V usage is TRBV5-1 and J usage is TRBJ2-5; no firm D call. Trimming left V 3 bases short and J 2 bases short, with 11 bases between. CDR1 and CDR2 (germline): SGHRS, YFSETQ. The CDR3 sequence is 14 residues long. The CDR3 sequence: CASSSTLEQETQYF. CDR3 nucleotide sequence: TGCGCCAGCAGCTCGACCTTGGAGCAAGAGACCCAGTACTTC.

In regard to this clonotype: One end of the junction is discordant with germline, which a read error may explain. The CDR3 spells CASSLAGAKNVQYF. The CDR3 region has the DNA TGTGCCAGCAGCTTGGCCGGAGCCAAAAACGTTCAGTACTTC. The genes are TRBV5-6 and TRBJ2-4; D remains ambiguous. This CDR3 has 14 amino acids. Per the germline V gene, CDR1 is SGHDT and CDR2 is YYEEEE.

The chain is built from TRBV2 and TRBJ2-7; 8 bases agree with TRBD2. This CDR3 is 15 amino acids long. The germline CDR1 and CDR2 sequences are SNHLY and FYNNEI. Germline trimming cut 6 bases from V and 0 bases from J; bases unmatched to any gene: 7. CDR3 residues: CASRAQREPSYEQYF. In nucleotides, the CDR3 is TGTGCCAGCAGGGCCCAGCGGGAGCCCTCCTACGAGCAGTACTTC.

This clonotype showed up just once. V usage is TRBV14 and J usage is TRBJ1-2; 9 nucleotides match TRBD1. The CDR3 is made up of 15 amino acids. In germline, CDR1 is SGHDN, CDR2 FVKESK. V dropped 4 bases and J dropped 3; count of bases not matched to a gene: 6. CDR3 nucleotides: TGTGCCAGCAGCCCCCGGACAGGGGATTACTATGGCTACACCTTC. Its protein is CASSPRTGDYYGYTF.

Only a few counts were recorded for this clonotype. This chain uses TRBV12-3 or TRBV12-4 with TRBJ2-3, with D unresolved. V lost 3 bases to trimming and J lost 7 bases, with 11 bases between them. CDR3 length equals 13 residues. CDR3 in DNA: TGTGCCAGCAGTTTTGTAGGCGGCAATACGCAGTATTTT. Translation gives CASSFVGGNTQYF.

The rearrangement uses TRBV6-1 and TRBJ2-1; 8 nucleotides agree with TRBD2. V shed 5 bases and J 3 bases; nucleotides not matched to a gene: 9. CDR1 is MNHNS and CDR2 is SASEGT in the germline V gene. CDR3 length equals 16 residues. The CDR3, as DNA: TGTGCCAGCAGTACAGTAGCGGGAAGGATCTACAATGAGCAGTTCTTC. Its protein is CASSTVAGRIYNEQFF.

The chain is built from TRBV5-1 and TRBJ1-1; 9 nucleotides match TRBD1. With 4 bases clipped from V and 3 bases from J, the junction kept 7 bases outside the gene matches. The CDR3 length is 15 residues. Germline assignment: CDR1 SGHRS and CDR2 YFSETQ. The CDR3 DNA reads TGCGCCAGCAGCCCCTGGACAGGGGAAGACACTGAAGCTTTCTTT. Its protein product is CASSPWTGEDTEAFF.